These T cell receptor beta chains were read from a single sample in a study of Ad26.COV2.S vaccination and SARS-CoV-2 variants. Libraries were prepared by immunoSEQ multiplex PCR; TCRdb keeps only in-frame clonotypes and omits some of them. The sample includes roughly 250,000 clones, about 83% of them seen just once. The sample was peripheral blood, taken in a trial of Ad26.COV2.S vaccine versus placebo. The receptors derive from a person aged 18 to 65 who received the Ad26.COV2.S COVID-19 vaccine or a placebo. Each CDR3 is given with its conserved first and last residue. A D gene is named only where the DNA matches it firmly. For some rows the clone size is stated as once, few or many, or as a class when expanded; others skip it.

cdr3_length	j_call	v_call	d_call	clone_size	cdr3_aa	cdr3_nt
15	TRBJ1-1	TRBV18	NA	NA	CASSPGAGQNTEAFF	TGTGCCAGCTCACCAGGTGCAGGGCAGAACACTGAAGCTTTCTTT
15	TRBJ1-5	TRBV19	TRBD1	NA	CASRDRGQSNQPQHF	TGTGCCAGTAGGGACAGGGGGCAAAGCAATCAGCCCCAGCATTTT
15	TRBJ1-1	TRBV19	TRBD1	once	CASSREADRGPEAFF	TGTGCCAGTAGTAGGGAAGCCGACAGGGGGCCTGAAGCTTTCTTT
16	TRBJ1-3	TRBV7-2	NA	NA	CASSLVGIGTGNTIYF	TGTGCCAGCAGCTTAGTCGGCATTGGCACTGGAAACACCATATATTTT
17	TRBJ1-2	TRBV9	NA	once	CASSVVDLRGTAEGYTF	TGTGCCAGCAGCGTAGTGGACCTTCGGGGAACAGCAGAAGGCTACACCTTC
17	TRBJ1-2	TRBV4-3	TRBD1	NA	CASSQDRDRDAVYGYTF	TGCGCCAGCAGCCAAGACCGGGACAGGGACGCCGTCTATGGCTACACCTTC
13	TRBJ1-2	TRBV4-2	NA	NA	CASSGRVNYGYTF	TGTGCCAGCAGTGGCAGGGTAAACTATGGCTACACCTTC
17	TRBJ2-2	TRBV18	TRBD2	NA	CASSPRTSGTNTGELFF	TGTGCCAGCTCACCGCGGACTAGCGGGACGAACACCGGGGAGCTGTTTTTT
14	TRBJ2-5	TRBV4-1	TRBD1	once	CASSPGHRGETQYF	TGCGCCAGCAGTCCCGGGCACAGGGGAGAGACCCAGTACTTC
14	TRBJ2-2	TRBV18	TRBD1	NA	CASSPRDRAGELFF	TGTGCCAGCTCACCCCGGGACAGGGCCGGGGAGCTGTTTTTT
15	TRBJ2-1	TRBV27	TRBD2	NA	CASSRGGYRRNEQFF	TGTGCCAGCAGTCGCGGGGGGTACAGAAGGAATGAGCAGTTCTTC
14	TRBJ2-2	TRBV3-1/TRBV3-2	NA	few	CASSQVWGAGELFF	TGTGCCAGCAGCCAAGTGTGGGGCGCCGGGGAGCTGTTTTTT
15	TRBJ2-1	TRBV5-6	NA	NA	CASSLDTLIYNEQFF	TGTGCCAGCAGCCTGGACACCTTAATCTACAATGAGCAGTTCTTC
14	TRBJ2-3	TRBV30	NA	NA	CAWSREPRTDTQYF	TGTGCCTGGAGCCGGGAACCGCGCACAGATACGCAGTATTTT
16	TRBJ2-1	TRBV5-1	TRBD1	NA	CASSLESRGIFNEQFF	TGCGCCAGCAGCTTGGAGAGCAGGGGGATTTTCAATGAGCAGTTCTTC
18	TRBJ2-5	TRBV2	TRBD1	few	CASSEGDRGRLGGETQYF	TGTGCCAGCAGTGAGGGTGACAGGGGGCGCCTAGGAGGCGAGACCCAGTACTTC
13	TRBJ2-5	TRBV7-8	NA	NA	CASSQPTRETQYF	TGTGCCAGCAGCCAGCCGACTAGGGAGACCCAGTACTTC
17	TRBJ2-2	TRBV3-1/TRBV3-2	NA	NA	CASSQAPTGSNTGELFF	TGTGCCAGCAGCCAAGCGCCCACGGGGTCGAACACCGGGGAGCTGTTTTTT
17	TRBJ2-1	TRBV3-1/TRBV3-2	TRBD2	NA	CASSQDLLAGEYGEQFF	TGTGCCAGCAGCCAAGACCTACTAGCGGGAGAGTATGGTGAGCAGTTCTTC
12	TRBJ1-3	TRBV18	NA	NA	CASSPPGNTIYF	TGTGCCAGCTCACCACCTGGAAACACCATATATTTT
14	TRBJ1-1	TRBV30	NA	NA	CAWTLGRVNTEAFF	TGTGCCTGGACCCTCGGACGGGTGAACACTGAAGCTTTCTTT
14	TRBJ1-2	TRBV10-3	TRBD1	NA	CAISDEQGNYGYTF	TGTGCCATCAGTGACGAACAGGGGAACTATGGCTACACCTTC
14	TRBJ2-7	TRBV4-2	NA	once	CASSPRDGYYEQYF	TGTGCCAGCAGCCCCCGGGACGGTTACTACGAGCAGTACTTC
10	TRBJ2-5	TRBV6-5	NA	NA	CASTQETQYF	TGTGCCAGCACCCAAGAGACCCAGTACTTC
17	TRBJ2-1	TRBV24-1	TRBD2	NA	CATSDLSAGTRGGQGFF	TGTGCCACCAGTGATTTGAGTGCCGGGACTAGAGGGGGGCAAGGGTTCTTC
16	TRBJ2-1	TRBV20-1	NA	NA	CSASPSGGRSYNEQFF	TGCAGTGCTAGTCCATCCGGAGGGAGATCCTACAATGAGCAGTTCTTC
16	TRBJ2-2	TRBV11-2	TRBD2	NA	CASSLTAGANTGELFF	TGTGCCAGCAGCTTGACAGCGGGAGCGAACACCGGGGAGCTGTTTTTT
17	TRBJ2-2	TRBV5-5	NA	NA	CASRREVPGGLTGELFF	TGTGCCAGCAGGAGGGAGGTGCCGGGCGGGCTAACCGGGGAGCTGTTTTTT
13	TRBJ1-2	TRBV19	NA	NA	CASRVGAGYGYTF	TGTGCCAGTAGAGTTGGCGCAGGCTATGGCTACACCTTC